This TCR beta chain was retrieved from a study of blood T cell repertoires in COVID-19. Across the study: Both acute and convalescent COVID-19 samples were obtained from the United States, Italy and Spain. T cells, B-cell-depleted T cells, or PBMCs supplied cDNA or gDNA.

CDR3 length: 19 residues. CDR1 is SGHRS, CDR2 YFSETQ, per germline. V was trimmed by 1 base and J by 1 base, leaving 23 bases between them. The authors' processing: Reference gene primer amplification gave estimated nucleated cell counts. Only in-frame clones appear in the TCRdb table, and some are missing; sequencing was by immunoSEQ multiplex PCR. V and J calls and clone size are copied from that table; D and trimming were computed from the DNA. The sample holds under 350,000 clones, roughly 87% seen once. The sequenced sample was peripheral blood. The receptor comes from a human donor in a cohort sampled during active COVID-19. This chain links TRBV5-1 with TRBJ2-5; tentative D call: TRBD2 (6 bases). CDR3 protein: CASSLFISVADIAQETQYF. CDR3 DNA sequence: TGCGCCAGCAGCTTGTTTATTAGTGTAGCGGACATAGCCCAAGAGACCCAGTACTTC.